This T cell receptor beta chain stems from a study of shared clonotypes between healthy human individuals. General study points: With few donors, the genetic and exposure-history diversity represented was limited.

A word on this clone: Its antigen is undetermined.

Naivety among CD8 cells was defined by CD45RO negativity and positive CCR7 selection, thereby excluding terminally differentiated effector memory CD45RA+ cells. Sorted-subset replicate PCR reactions were performed with around 210 ng DNA, corresponding to 25,000 to 35,000 T cell genomes. Some clones are missing from TCRdb's copy, which holds only in-frame ones; the method was immunoSEQ multiplex PCR. Here the sample spans around 2.1 million clones, 90% to 95% being singletons. The sample was naive CD8+ T cells from PBMCs. This receptor was taken from a man between 18 and 35 years old in good health. Some clones in this sample may be carry-over from other donors' samples.

The CDR3 region is CASSLVAGLDSEAFF. In nucleotides, the CDR3 is TGTGCCAGCAGCTTAGTGGCAGGTTTAGATTCTGAAGCTTTCTTT. This chain links TRBV11-2 with TRBJ1-1, with unresolved D. The germline V gene has CDR1 SGHAT and CDR2 FQNNGV. Between the trimmed V and J ends, which lost 1 base and 6 bases, there was a span of 15 bases. This CDR3 is built from 15 residues. Full variable domain (rest looked up from reference TRBV11-2 and TRBJ1-1): EAGVAQSPRYKIIEKRQSVAFWCNPISGHATLYWYQQILGQGPKLLIQFQNNGVVDDSQLPKDRFSAERLKGVDSTLKIQPAKLEDSAVYLCASSLVAGLDSEAFFGQGTRLTVV.